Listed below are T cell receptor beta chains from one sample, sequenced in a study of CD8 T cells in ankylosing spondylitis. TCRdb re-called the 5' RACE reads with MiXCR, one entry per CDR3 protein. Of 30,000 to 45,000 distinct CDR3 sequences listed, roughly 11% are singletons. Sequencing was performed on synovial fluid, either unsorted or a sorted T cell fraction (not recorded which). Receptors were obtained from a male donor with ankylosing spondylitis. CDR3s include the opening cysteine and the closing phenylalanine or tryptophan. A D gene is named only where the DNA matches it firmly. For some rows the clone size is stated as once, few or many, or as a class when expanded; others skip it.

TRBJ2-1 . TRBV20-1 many TGCAGTGCTAGAGATCGGTTTGAGCAGTTCTTC CSARDRFEQFF
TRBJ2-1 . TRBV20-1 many TGCAGTGCTCTTGGTTTTAGCAATGAGCAGTTCTTC CSALGFSNEQFF
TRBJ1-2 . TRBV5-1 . TGCGCCAGCAGCACGACAGCAAACTATGGCTACACCTTC CASSTTANYGYTF
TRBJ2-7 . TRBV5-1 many TGCGCCAGCAGCTTGGAAGTGGCGCTCCGCTACGAGCAGTACTTC CASSLEVALRYEQYF
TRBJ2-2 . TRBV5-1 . TGCGCCAGCAGCTTGGACAGGCCTTCGGCCGGGGAGCTGTTTTTT CASSLDRPSAGELFF
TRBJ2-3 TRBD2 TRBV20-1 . TGCAGTGCCGAGTGGGGGACTAGCGGACTTATGATGGATACGCAGTATTTT CSAEWGTSGLMMDTQYF
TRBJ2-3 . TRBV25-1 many TGTGCCAGCAGTGAACGGGGTACAGATACGCAGTATTTT CASSERGTDTQYF
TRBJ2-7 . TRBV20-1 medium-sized TGCAGTGCTAGCCTCGCTCGCGTTATATACGAGCAGTACTTC CSASLARVIYEQYF
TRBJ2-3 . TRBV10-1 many TGCGCCAGCAGTGATCATGGAGATACGCAGTATTTT CASSDHGDTQYF
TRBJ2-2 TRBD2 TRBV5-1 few TGCGCCAGCAGCCCAGGGACTAGCGGGAGGGCTACCACCGGGGAGCTGTTTTTT CASSPGTSGRATTGELFF
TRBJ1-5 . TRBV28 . TGTGCCAGCAGTTCCCCTGGTCTCCCTTTGTATAGCAATCAGCCCCAGCATTTT CASSSPGLPLYSNQPQHF
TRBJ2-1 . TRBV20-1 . TGCAGTGCTAGAGACGGCTACCCATACAATGAGCAGTTCTTC CSARDGYPYNEQFF
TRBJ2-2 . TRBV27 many TGTGCCAGCACGGACACCGGGGAGCTTTTTTTT CASTDTGELFF
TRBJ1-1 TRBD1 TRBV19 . TGTGCCAGTATGCCCGACAGGGCGAACACTGAAGCTTTCTTT CASMPDRANTEAFF
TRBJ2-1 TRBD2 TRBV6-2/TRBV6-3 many TGTGCCAGCAGCATTACGTCTAGCGGGGTTGTCTTTTCCTACAATGAGCAGTTCTTC CASSITSSGVVFSYNEQFF
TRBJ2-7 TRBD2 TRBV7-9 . TGTGCCAGCAGCTTAGGCGGAGCGGGGGTCCTCTCCTACGAGCAGTACTTC CASSLGGAGVLSYEQYF
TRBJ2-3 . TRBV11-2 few TGTGCCAGCAGCCTCTCGCCCGGCGGAGCCCAGTATTTT CASSLSPGGAQYF
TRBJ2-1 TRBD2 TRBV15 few TGTGCCACCAGCAGAGGAGTAGCGGGAGTCTACAATGAGCAGTTCTTC CATSRGVAGVYNEQFF
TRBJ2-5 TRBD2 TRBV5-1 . TGCGCCAGCAGCTTGGCCCCTAGTGGGCTAGCGGAAGAGACCCAGTACTTC CASSLAPSGLAEETQYF
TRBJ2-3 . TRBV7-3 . TGTGCCAGCAGCTTACTCCCCAGCACAGATACGCAGTATTTT CASSLLPSTDTQYF
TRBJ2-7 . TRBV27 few TGTGCCATCCGTCCGCCCACCTACGAGCAGTACTTC CAIRPPTYEQYF
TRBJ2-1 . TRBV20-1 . TGCAGTGCTAAGTGGCTAGCGTGGGGCAATGTGCAGTTCTTC CSAKWLAWGNVQFF